Here is one T cell receptor beta chain with its context. TCRdb re-called the RT-PCR reads with MiXCR, one entry per CDR3 protein. The profile shows fewer than 800,000 distinct CDR3 sequences, 12% to 15% of them singletons. The length of the CDR3 is 12 residues. Trimming at V came to 5 bases and at J to 4 bases, leaving 1 base not matched to a gene. Per the germline V gene, CDR1 is SGHVS and CDR2 is FQNEAQ. The V gene is TRBV7-8, the J gene TRBJ2-5; TRBD2 matches at 7 bases. The sequenced sample was memory CD4+ T cells from blood. This sequence was found in a female donor in good health, serving as a healthy control. The CDR3 loop reads CASSRLAETQYF. The CDR3 region has the DNA TGTGCCAGCAGCCGACTAGCAGAGACCCAGTACTTC.